Listed here are 21 T cell receptor beta chains from one sample, sequenced in a study of blood T cells in healthy people across ages. Primers used in a second PCR of about 7 to 12 cycles were a sample-barcoded 5' primer and a J-beta primer mix. TCRdb passed the 5' RACE reads through MiXCR, listing each CDR3 protein once. The sample carries about 1.4 million distinct CDR3 sequences, approximately 59% recorded once. The sample consisted of blood. Source of these receptors: a man younger than 35 in good health.

The CDR3 coding sequence is TGTGCCAGCAGCCACCCTCCGGGACCCAGCTCCTACGAGCAGTACTTC. Its protein is CASSHPPGPSSYEQYF. The genes are TRBV6-6 and TRBJ2-7; D could derive from TRBD1 or TRBD2 (5 bases each). This CDR3 region has 16 residues. V lost 6 bases to trimming and J lost 0 bases, with 18 bases between them. Germline CDR1 MNHNY, CDR2 SVGAGI (reference sequence).

The chain combines TRBV15 with TRBJ2-1; D perhaps matches TRBD2 (6 bases). Trimming cost V 8 bases and J 5 bases, with 10 bases left between them. CDR1 is LNHNV, CDR2 YYDKDF, per germline (reference sequence). The CDR3 sequence is 12 residues long. The DNA for the CDR3 is TGTGCCACCCGTGCGGGAAACAATGAGCAGTTCTTC. It codes for CATRAGNNEQFF.

CDR3 residues: CASSEWNNEQFF. CDR3 DNA: TGTGCCAGCAGTGAATGGAACAATGAGCAGTTCTTC. The chain links TRBV25-1 to TRBJ2-1; D unclear. CDR1 is MGHDK, CDR2 SYGVNS, per germline. V lost 1 base to trimming and J lost 5 bases, with 3 bases between them. The CDR3 has 12 amino acids.

J is TRBJ1-2 and V is TRBV7-2; the match to TRBD1 covers 9 bases. Trimming cost V 4 bases and J 3 bases; bases outside gene matches: 6. Germline CDR1 and CDR2: SGHTA and FQGNSA. This CDR3 region has 15 residues. The CDR3 nucleotides read TGTGCCAGCAGCTCCCGGACAGGGGAGGACTATGGCTACACCTTC. It encodes CASSSRTGEDYGYTF.

The CDR3, as DNA: TGCGCCAGCAGCCACGCGGGACTCAGGGAGCAGTTCTTC. Translating it yields CASSHAGLREQFF. V gene TRBV4-1 combines with J gene TRBJ2-1; a possible D gene is TRBD2 (6 bases). Germline assignment: CDR1 MGHRA and CDR2 YSYEKL. The CDR3 loop spans 13 amino acids. The V and J ends lost 3 bases and 10 bases respectively, with 13 bases between them.

The chain links TRBV5-1 to TRBJ2-1; 11 nucleotides agree with TRBD2. Losses at the gene ends were 3 bases for V and 8 bases for J; bases not matched to a gene: 7. Germline V gene sequence: CDR1 SGHRS, CDR2 YFSETQ. CDR3 size: 15 residues. CDR3 sequence (DNA): TGCGCCAGCAGCTCGGGGACTAGCGGAACCGATGAGCAGTTCTTC. The encoded protein is CASSSGTSGTDEQFF.

CDR3: CASSHGNIQYF. The CDR3 DNA reads TGCGCCAGCAGCCACGGGAACATTCAGTACTTC. V gene TRBV4-1 combines with J gene TRBJ2-4; D is unclear. The CDR3 is 11 residues long. The V gene lost 3 bases and the J gene lost 7 bases, with 4 bases spanning the gap. Looked up from germline, CDR1 is MGHRA and CDR2 is YSYEKL.

This chain joins TRBV4-3 and TRBJ2-5; unclear D gene. V was cut by 0 bases and J by 0 bases, with 11 bases left in between. This CDR3 is built from 16 residues. Germline V gives CDR1 LGHNA, CDR2 YSLEER. The CDR3 DNA follows: TGCGCCAGCAGCCAAGATGGGCAGTCGTACCAAGAGACCCAGTACTTC. The encoded protein is CASSQDGQSYQETQYF.

The chain couples TRBV20-1 to TRBJ2-7, with 8 positions matching TRBD1. The junction had 4 bases not matched to a gene; V was cut back by 4 bases and J by 5 bases. Germline lookup yields CDR1 DFQATT and CDR2 SNEGSKA (reference sequence). This CDR3 spans 12 amino acids. CDR3 sequence: CSAKDRAHEQYF. In nucleotides, the CDR3 is TGCAGTGCTAAGGACAGGGCTCACGAGCAGTACTTC.

The chain employs TRBV6-2 or TRBV6-3 and TRBJ2-1, with 14 bases that match TRBD2. V trimming: 2 bases; J trimming: 7 bases; junction bases outside the gene matches: 4. This CDR3 is built from 16 residues. Germline V lookup: CDR1 MNHEY, CDR2 SVGEGT. CDR3 amino acids: CASSYPGLAGENEQFF. The CDR3 DNA follows: TGTGCCAGCAGTTACCCGGGACTAGCGGGAGAGAATGAGCAGTTCTTC.

This clonotype appeared a few times. This chain uses TRBV4-3 with TRBJ1-1; tentatively, D is TRBD1 (6 bases). CDR1 and CDR2 from the germline V gene are LGHNA and YSLEER. V gave up 1 base and J gave up 1 base, with 10 bases separating them. The CDR3 has 15 amino acids. CDR3 in DNA: TGCGCCAGCAGCCAAGCCGGGACATCGAACACTGAAGCTTTCTTT. This translates into CASSQAGTSNTEAFF.

This chain connects TRBV20-1 to TRBJ1-2; D is perhaps TRBD1 (6 bases). V was shortened by 4 bases and J by 4 bases, with 10 bases between the two germline ends. There are 12 residues in the CDR3. Germline V CDR1 and CDR2: DFQATT, SNEGSKA (reference sequence). The DNA of the CDR3 is TGCAGTGCTAAACAGGGATCCTATGGCTACACCTTC. As protein: CSAKQGSYGYTF.

This clonotype turned up a few times. V is TRBV5-1 and J is TRBJ2-7; D ambiguous. Trimming removed 4 bases at V and 4 bases at J, with 15 bases between. Germline CDR1 SGHRS, CDR2 YFSETQ. The CDR3 has 14 amino acids. CDR3 loop: CASSEAQTYYEQYF. CDR3 in DNA: TGCGCCAGCAGCGAGGCGCAGACTTATTACGAGCAGTACTTC.

This clonotype was observed a handful of times. The CDR3 sequence: CASSLRLAGSGANVLTF. CDR3 DNA sequence: TGTGCCAGCAGCTTAAGGCTAGCGGGGTCTGGGGCCAACGTCCTGACTTTC. This sequence joins TRBV13 and TRBJ2-6, with 9 bases identical to TRBD2. J lost 1 base, V lost 2 bases, and 3 bases had no gene match. Germline assignment: CDR1 PRHDT and CDR2 FYEKMQ (reference sequence). The CDR3 is 17 amino acids.

The chain employs TRBV7-2 and TRBJ2-3; 9 nucleotides line up with TRBD2. CDR1 is SGHTA, CDR2 FQGNSA, per germline. V was clipped by 5 bases and J by 8 bases; unmatched bases: 8. This CDR3 has 14 residues. CDR3 sequence (DNA): TGTGCCAGCAGCCTACGGACTAGCGTTGGTACGCAGTATTTT. As protein: CASSLRTSVGTQYF.

The chain links TRBV5-1 to TRBJ2-1, with TRBD2 identical over 7 bases. Germline V lookup: CDR1 SGHRS, CDR2 YFSETQ. The CDR3 covers 18 residues. V dropped 0 bases and J dropped 6; count of bases not matched to a gene: 15. As DNA, the CDR3 is TGCGCCAGCAGCTTGGCGCTAGCGGCCTCCTTGGGCCGCAATGAGCAGTTCTTC. Translated: CASSLALAASLGRNEQFF.

V and J are TRBV9 and TRBJ2-7, with D possibly being TRBD1 or TRBD2 (5 bases each). V lost 4 bases and J lost 2, with 13 bases in between. The CDR3 is 14 residues long. Germline V gives CDR1 SGDLS, CDR2 YYNGEE. The CDR3 loop is CASSTRDQAYEQYF. The CDR3, as DNA: TGTGCCAGCAGCACTCGGGACCAGGCCTACGAGCAGTACTTC.

This clonotype was picked up a small number of times. The J gene is TRBJ1-2, the V gene TRBV9; D possibly corresponds to TRBD1 (5 bases). Germline CDR1 and CDR2: SGDLS and YYNGEE. The CDR3 consists of 15 residues. Trimming removed 3 bases at V and 0 bases at J, with 12 bases between. CDR3 in amino acids: CASSGERGANYGYTF. The CDR3 DNA reads TGTGCCAGCAGCGGTGAAAGGGGAGCTAACTATGGCTACACCTTC.

CDR3: CSASSGVVPNEQFF. The CDR3 coding sequence is TGCAGTGCTAGTTCGGGAGTTGTACCCAATGAGCAGTTCTTC. This chain links TRBV20-1 with TRBJ2-1; tentative D call: TRBD2 (6 bases). The CDR3 has 14 residues. Between the trimmed V and J ends, which lost 3 bases and 6 bases, there was a span of 15 bases. Germline V CDR1 and CDR2: DFQATT, SNEGSKA (reference sequence).

This clonotype occurred a few times. The chain recombines TRBV2 with TRBJ1-1; D possibly corresponds to TRBD1 (6 bases). Trimming took off 4 bases at V and 5 bases at J, with 14 bases between the two ends. The CDR3 covers 14 residues. The germline V gene encodes CDR1 SNHLY and CDR2 FYNNEI. The CDR3 here is CASSGGRGGTEAFF. CDR3 bases: TGTGCCAGCAGTGGTGGCAGGGGAGGGACTGAAGCTTTCTTT.

The chain employs TRBV2 and TRBJ2-5; D is ambiguous. This CDR3 region has 14 residues. Trimming removed 3 bases at V and 2 bases at J, with 10 bases between. CDR1 and CDR2 (germline): SNHLY, FYNNEI. The CDR3, as DNA: TGTGCCAGCAGTGAGGGCTTCCTTCAAGAGACCCAGTACTTC. This encodes CASSEGFLQETQYF.